The following is a TCR beta chain sequence with its context. Primers for the PCR totalled 60 Vbeta and 13 Jbeta. Some clones are missing from TCRdb's copy, which holds only in-frame ones; the method was immunoSEQ multiplex PCR. Here the sample spans about 150,000 clones, roughly 62% being singletons. This sample was included in a study of cytomegalovirus exposure and HLA in healthy donors. The CDR3 runs to 11 residues. Germline assignment: CDR1 GTSNPN and CDR2 SVGIG (reference sequence). The ends were cut back, 3 bases at V and 4 bases at J, with 4 bases in the middle. The chain combines TRBV30 with TRBJ2-1; D unresolved. The sequenced sample consisted of PBMCs. This sequence was found in a man in his 60s in good health and CMV-seronegative. DNA for the CDR3: TGTGCCTGGAGGGCATACAATGAGCAGTTCTTC. Translating it yields CAWRAYNEQFF.